This T cell receptor (beta chain) was sequenced in a study of cytomegalovirus exposure and HLA in healthy donors. A multiplex PCR was run with 60 Vbeta primers and 13 Jbeta primers. Here immunoSEQ multiplex PCR was the method, and the copy in TCRdb shows in-frame clones only, minus some. The repertoire has fewer than 150,000 clones, 70% to 80% of them found once; the top ten carry approximately 5.1%. V was pared by 0 bases and J by 4 bases, with 9 bases between. Germline CDR1 MNHEY, CDR2 SVGAGI. The CDR3 runs 14 residues. The chain joins TRBV6-5 to TRBJ1-2; D is uncertain. What was sequenced was PBMCs. The clonotype originates from a male donor in good health and CMV-seronegative. CDR3 amino acids: CASSYSLGVYGYTF. CDR3 DNA sequence: TGTGCCAGCAGTTACTCGTTGGGAGTCTATGGCTACACCTTC.